This entry lists 2 T cell receptor beta chains sequenced from one sample in a study of blood T cell repertoires in COVID-19. Profiled with immunoSEQ multiplex PCR; TCRdb holds only in-frame clones, not every one. The sample carries around 41,000 clones, 88% recorded once. Material for sequencing was peripheral blood. Receptors were obtained from a human donor in a cohort sampled during active COVID-19.

This clone was seen once. This chain links TRBV20-1 with TRBJ2-7, with 9 bases that match TRBD1. Per the germline V gene, CDR1 is DFQATT and CDR2 is SNEGSKA (reference sequence). The CDR3 spans 11 residues. CDR3 bases: TGCGGAGCGGGACAGGGCTACGAGCAGTACTTC. Its protein product is CGAGQGYEQYF.

In its sample, this clone was seen a few times. This rearrangement joins TRBV11-2 to TRBJ1-1, with D possibly TRBD1 on 5 matching bases. The germline V and J ends were trimmed by 4 bases and 0 bases, with 21 bases remaining between them. This CDR3 region has 18 residues. Germline V lookup: CDR1 SGHAT, CDR2 FQNNGV. As DNA, the CDR3 is TGTGCCAGCAGCTCCATGCACTGGTCAGGGCCCCTGAACACTGAAGCTTTCTTT. It is translated as CASSSMHWSGPLNTEAFF.